The 28 T cell receptor beta chains listed next were all sequenced from one sample in a study of OX40 agonist ivuxolimab in advanced cancers. Profiling relied on immunoSEQ multiplex PCR, and the TCRdb table lists in-frame clones only, not all of them. Of 25,000 to 30,000 clones detected, 90% appear once; the ten largest clones hold approximately 24%. Sample: CD4+ or CD8+ T cells sorted from blood, taken in a trial of the OX40 agonist ivuxolimab. Receptors originate from an adult with an advanced solid tumor such as melanoma, head and neck, liver or kidney cancer.

This chain links TRBV7-9 with TRBJ2-1, with D unclear. The CDR3 is 15 residues long. Trimming cost V 4 bases and J 6 bases, with 16 bases left between them. The germline gives CDR1 SEHNR, CDR2 FQNEAQ (reference sequence). The CDR3 nucleotides read TGTGCCAGCAGCTGGGCGGCCTACAGTTTCAATGAGCAGTTCTTC. It yields the protein CASSWAAYSFNEQFF.

The V and J genes are TRBV19 and TRBJ2-1; 7 nucleotides match TRBD2. From germline, CDR1 is LNHDA and CDR2 SQIVND (reference sequence). This CDR3 has 13 residues. V lost 1 base to trimming and J lost 7 bases; unmatched junction nucleotides: 1. The CDR3: CASSIGGRNEQFF. The CDR3 coding sequence is TGTGCCAGTAGTATAGGCGGGAGAAATGAGCAGTTCTTC.

This clone was detected only once. This chain joins TRBV2 and TRBJ2-1; D possibly corresponds to TRBD1 (5 bases). V lost 6 bases, J lost 3 bases, and 6 bases lay in between. The length of the CDR3 is 12 residues. The germline gives CDR1 SNHLY, CDR2 FYNNEI. The DNA for the CDR3 is TGTGCCAGCAGGGACAACTACAATGAGCAGTTCTTC. Protein product: CASRDNYNEQFF.

This chain links TRBV9 with TRBJ2-7; either TRBD1 or TRBD2 may fit D (5 bases each). The CDR3 is 15 amino acids. Trimming took 0 bases from V and 5 from J, leaving 15 bases between them. CDR1 and CDR2 from the germline V gene are SGDLS and YYNGEE. The CDR3 region has the DNA TGTGCCAGCAGCGTAGGGCTGGGGGTTGGGGACGAGCAGTACTTC. Translation: CASSVGLGVGDEQYF.

The J gene is TRBJ1-5, the V gene TRBV5-8; no reliable D call. Trimming removed 0 bases at V and 0 bases at J, with 7 bases between. From germline, CDR1 is SGHTS and CDR2 YDEGEE. The CDR3 consists of 15 residues. This CDR3 reads CASSLESYSNQPQHF. CDR3 bases: TGTGCCAGCAGCTTGGAATCTTATAGCAATCAGCCCCAGCATTTT.

This chain joins TRBV9 and TRBJ2-1; D is perhaps TRBD2 (5 bases). The germline V and J ends were trimmed by 4 bases and 0 bases, with 14 bases remaining between them. This CDR3 spans 16 amino acids. CDR1 and CDR2 (germline): SGDLS, YYNGEE. The CDR3 sequence is CASSPSLGSSYNEQFF. Here the CDR3 DNA reads TGTGCCAGCAGCCCGTCGTTGGGGAGCTCCTACAATGAGCAGTTCTTC.

The genes are TRBV10-3 and TRBJ2-1; D possibly corresponds to TRBD2 (6 bases). CDR1 and CDR2 from the germline V gene are ENHRY and SYGVKD. The CDR3 contains 17 residues. V shed 0 bases and J shed 0 bases, with 12 bases lying between them. The CDR3 reads CAISESSAGSSYNEQFF. Written as DNA, the CDR3 is TGTGCCATCAGTGAGTCGTCAGCCGGGAGCTCCTACAATGAGCAGTTCTTC.

The chain carries TRBV4-2 and TRBJ1-6; D call uncertain. V dropped 5 bases and J dropped 15 bases, with 26 bases sitting between them. This CDR3 comprises 16 residues. Germline-derived CDR1 and CDR2 are LGHNA and YNFKEQ. The DNA of the CDR3 is TGTGCCAGCAGCTCCGACCGCCGTTCTCTCGTCTCATACCTCCACTTT. It encodes CASSSDRRSLVSYLHF.

The V call is TRBV4-1, the J call TRBJ2-1, with no clear D. Between the trimmed V and J ends, which lost 0 bases and 8 bases, there was a span of 8 bases. CDR1 is MGHRA and CDR2 is YSYEKL in the germline V gene. The CDR3 is 13 residues long. CDR3 amino acids: CASSQDRVDEQFF. Here the CDR3 DNA reads TGCGCCAGCAGCCAAGACCGGGTCGATGAGCAGTTCTTC.

The chain uses TRBV7-2 and TRBJ2-7; D is unclear. Germline values: CDR1 SGHTA, CDR2 FQGNSA. The V and J ends lost 5 bases and 5 bases respectively, with 19 bases between them. The CDR3 extends over 15 amino acids. CDR3: CASSPEAYLRHEQYF. CDR3 nucleotides: TGTGCCAGCAGCCCCGAGGCCTATCTAAGGCACGAGCAGTACTTC. Using reference TRBV7-2 and TRBJ2-7 for the parts outside the CDR3, the full variable domain is GAGVSQSPSNKVTEKGKDVELRCDPISGHTALYWYRQSLGQGLEFLIYFQGNSAPDKSGLPSDRFSAERTGGSVSTLTIQRTQQEDSAVYLCASSPEAYLRHEQYFGPGTRLTVT.

This clone has just a few counts. V gene TRBV6-6 combines with J gene TRBJ2-1; maybe TRBD2 (6 bases). Trimming took off 7 bases at V and 10 bases at J, with 17 bases between the two ends. CDR1 and CDR2 from the germline V gene are MNHNY and SVGAGI (reference sequence). The CDR3 spans 13 residues. The CDR3 nucleotides read TGTGCCAGCAAACACCCTTCGGGAGACGAGCAGTTCTTC. Translating it yields CASKHPSGDEQFF.

In this sample, this clone turned up a few times. At one boundary the junction diverges from the germline segment, which might be a read error. V is TRBV7-2 and J is TRBJ2-1, with D possibly called TRBD1 or TRBD2 (5 bases each). The germline gives CDR1 SGHTA, CDR2 FQGNSA. CDR3 length: 13 residues. CDR3 amino acids: CASSFGGGHDQFF. As DNA, the CDR3 is TGTGCCAGCAGCTTTGGTGGGGGTCATGACCAGTTCTTC.

This sequence joins TRBV15 and TRBJ2-5; 10 nucleotides line up with TRBD2. CDR1 and CDR2 (germline): LNHNV, YYDKDF (reference sequence). Trimming took 7 bases from V and 8 from J; bases not matched to a gene: 16. The CDR3 has 16 residues. The CDR3 coding sequence is TGTGCCACCACCCCAGAGCATCCAGCGGGAGGGCAAACCCAGTACTTC. This encodes CATTPEHPAGGQTQYF.

V gene TRBV7-7 combines with J gene TRBJ2-3; D unresolved. Germline V gene sequence: CDR1 SSHAT, CDR2 FNYEAQ (reference sequence). Trimming shortened V by 3 bases and J by 0 bases, and 10 bases separated the two germline ends. The CDR3 totals 15 residues. The CDR3 nucleotides read TGTGCCAGCAGCTTGCGAGCAGATAGCACAGATACGCAGTATTTT. The encoded protein is CASSLRADSTDTQYF.

The chain couples TRBV11-2 to TRBJ1-1, with D possibly matching TRBD1 (5 bases). Trimming took off 5 bases at V and 2 bases at J, with 15 bases between the two ends. Germline V gene data show CDR1 as SGHAT and CDR2 as FQNNGV. The CDR3 spans 15 residues. The CDR3 DNA reads as TGTGCCAGCAGCCGGGGGGAGACAGCTAACACTGAAGCTTTCTTT. Translated, it gives CASSRGETANTEAFF.

This chain connects TRBV2 to TRBJ2-3; TRBD2 matches 8 bases. The V gene end was trimmed by 10 bases and the J gene end by 3 bases; junction bases not matched to a gene: 12. The CDR3 runs to 15 residues. CDR1 SNHLY and CDR2 FYNNEI come from the germline V gene. CDR3: CAKPKAGEGTDTQYF. CDR3 coding DNA: TGTGCCAAACCAAAAGCGGGAGAGGGGACAGATACGCAGTATTTT.

The sample holds a few counts of this clone. The gene calls are TRBV7-9 and TRBJ1-2; D possibly corresponds to TRBD1 (6 bases). The germline V gene has CDR1 SEHNR and CDR2 FQNEAQ (reference sequence). The length of the CDR3 is 15 residues. Trimming removed 7 bases at V and 5 bases at J, with 20 bases between. The DNA of the CDR3 is TGTGCCAGCAAATTACGGGGGGGCGCAAAGTATGGCTACACCTTC. This encodes CASKLRGGAKYGYTF.

This rearrangement joins TRBV5-1 to TRBJ2-3; 7 bases agree with TRBD1. Germline V gene data show CDR1 as SGHRS and CDR2 as YFSETQ. The CDR3 consists of 16 residues. Trimming removed 5 bases from V and 0 bases from J; junction bases left unmatched: 9. CDR3 sequence reads: CASRRRQGRSTDTQYF. CDR3 sequence (DNA): TGCGCCAGCAGACGAAGACAGGGACGGAGCACAGATACGCAGTATTTT. The full variable domain, its missing parts supplied by reference TRBV5-1 and TRBJ2-3, is KAGVTQTPRYLIKTRGQQVTLSCSPISGHRSVSWYQQTPGQGLQFLFEYFSETQRNKGNFPGRFSGRQFSNSRSEMNVSTLELGDSALYLCASRRRQGRSTDTQYFGPGTRLTVL.

This chain links TRBV4-3 with TRBJ1-1, with 8 bases matching TRBD1. Germline CDR1 and CDR2: LGHNA and YSLEER. The CDR3 sequence is 15 residues long. Trimming took 4 bases from V and 5 from J; bases not matched to a gene: 9. CDR3 loop: CASSRDRLPWTEAFF. The CDR3 nucleotides are TGCGCCAGCAGCCGGGACAGGCTGCCTTGGACTGAAGCTTTCTTT.

V and J are TRBV6-6 and TRBJ2-7, with TRBD2 matching over 7 bases. The V gene end was trimmed by 0 bases and the J gene end by 5 bases; junction bases not matched to a gene: 4. This CDR3 is 14 amino acids long. Germline values: CDR1 MNHNY, CDR2 SVGAGI (reference sequence). Written as DNA, the CDR3 is TGTGCCAGCAGTTACTCGGTACGGGGGGACGAGCAGTACTTC. It translates to CASSYSVRGDEQYF.

This chain uses TRBV6-6 with TRBJ1-5; the D is unclear. The length of the CDR3 is 16 residues. Trimming took off 4 bases at V and 0 bases at J, with 13 bases between the two ends. The germline CDR1 and CDR2 sequences are MNHNY and SVGAGI (reference sequence). CDR3 residues: CASSSPSSYSNQPQHF. In nucleotides, the CDR3 is TGTGCCAGCAGTTCCCCCTCCTCGTATAGCAATCAGCCCCAGCATTTT.

The CDR3 protein is CASSSTGGTDTQYF. The CDR3 DNA sequence: TGTGCCAGCAGTTCGACAGGGGGCACAGATACGCAGTATTTT. V and J are TRBV27 and TRBJ2-3; 8 bases are a match to TRBD1. CDR1 is MNHEY and CDR2 is SMNVEV in the germline V gene (reference sequence). The CDR3 runs to 14 residues. The V and J ends lost 4 bases and 1 base, in that order; junction bases with no gene match: 1.

The rearrangement links TRBV5-6 to TRBJ1-1, with a possible D match to TRBD1 (6 bases). This CDR3 contains 18 residues. Germline V gene sequence: CDR1 SGHDT, CDR2 YYEEEE. Trimming pared 2 bases from V and 1 base from J, leaving 21 bases between. CDR3: CASSFILTTGEKNTEAFF. The CDR3 DNA follows: TGTGCCAGCAGCTTTATTCTAACGACAGGCGAAAAGAACACTGAAGCTTTCTTT.

The chain combines TRBV6-5 with TRBJ2-5; 8 nucleotides line up with TRBD1. J gave up 5 bases and V 5 bases, and 10 bases lay outside the gene matches. The CDR3 is 15 amino acids. The germline gives CDR1 MNHEY, CDR2 SVGAGI. CDR3 sequence reads: CASSPRQGPSETQYF. In nucleotides, the CDR3 is TGTGCCAGCAGTCCCAGACAGGGGCCCTCGGAGACCCAGTACTTC.

The chain employs TRBV27 and TRBJ1-4, with no clear D. Germline lookup yields CDR1 MNHEY and CDR2 SMNVEV (reference sequence). Trimming stripped 6 bases from V and 8 bases from J, with 13 bases between. The CDR3 has 13 amino acids. The CDR3 spells CASRGFGSEKLFF. The CDR3 DNA sequence: TGTGCCAGCAGAGGCTTTGGGAGCGAAAAACTGTTTTTT.

The chain is built from TRBV21-1 and TRBJ2-1; TRBD1 is the table's D call, not checked against the DNA. TRBV21-1 constitutes a pseudogene. The length of the CDR3 is 19 residues. The CDR3 DNA reads TGTGCCAGCAGCAAAAGGTACCGCTTGATTAGGGACACCTACAATGAGCAGTTCTTC. It specifies CASSKRYRLIRDTYNEQFF.

Turning to this clone: Germline is not matched at one junction end, which may reflect a read error. In DNA form, the CDR3 reads TGTGCCAGCAGTGAATCGGTGTTC. Translating gives CASSESVF. V usage is TRBV2 and J usage is TRBJ2-7; unclear D gene. Germline V gene lookup returns CDR1 SNHLY and CDR2 FYNNEI. The CDR3 spans 8 residues. Supplemented by reference TRBV2 and TRBJ2-7, the full variable domain reads EPEVTQTPSHQVTQMGQEVILRCVPISNHLYFYWYRQILGQKVEFLVSFYNNEISEKSEIFDDQFSVERPDGSNFTLKIRSTKLEDSAMYFCASSESVFGPGTRLTVT.

This clone appeared once. The gene calls are TRBV10-3 and TRBJ2-1, with 14 bases identical to TRBD2. The CDR3 has 16 residues. Germline trimming cut 7 bases from V and 7 bases from J; bases unmatched to any gene: 9. Germline CDR1 is ENHRY and CDR2 is SYGVKD. This CDR3 is CAITQTSGRAGNEQFF. The CDR3 DNA sequence: TGTGCCATCACTCAGACTAGCGGGAGGGCGGGGAATGAGCAGTTCTTC.